This T cell receptor (beta chain) comes out of a study of blood T cell repertoires in COVID-19. Overall study: Sample material is recorded as cDNA or gDNA derived from T cells, B-cell-depleted T cells, or PBMCs.

It was during active infection that Seattle patients were enrolled and then longitudinally followed. Using immunoSEQ multiplex PCR, the repertoire was profiled, and TCRdb retains in-frame clones only, with some absent. Here the sample spans 150,000 to 200,000 clones, roughly 90% being singletons. Trimming pared 2 bases from V and 1 base from J, leaving 9 bases between. Germline loops: CDR1 SGHTA, CDR2 FQGNSA. The CDR3 totals 15 residues. Sequencing was done on a sample of peripheral blood. The TCR was taken from a man aged 30-40 years with COVID-19, enrolled during active disease. J is TRBJ1-3 and V is TRBV7-2; maybe TRBD1 (5 bases). The CDR3 coding sequence is TGTGCCAGCAGCTTAATCAGGGTTTCTGGAAACACCATATATTTT. Amino acid sequence: CASSLIRVSGNTIYF.